A single sample gave rise to the 2 T cell receptor beta chains below, sequenced in a study of cytomegalovirus exposure and HLA in healthy donors. Repertoires were generated with immunoSEQ multiplex PCR, while TCRdb's copy carries only in-frame clones and drops some. The sample holds around 49,000 clones, about 90% seen once. The sample was PBMCs. The receptors derive from a young man in good health and CMV-seronegative.

V and J are TRBV6-1 and TRBJ1-5; the D is unclear. The V and J ends lost 6 bases and 9 bases respectively, with 21 bases between them. The CDR3 is 15 amino acids. CDR1 is MNHNS and CDR2 is SASEGT in the germline V gene. CDR3 nucleotide sequence: TGTGCCAGCAGCGGGGATCCTTCGGGAAGCTGGCCCCAGCATTTT. Translating gives CASSGDPSGSWPQHF.

This clone was seen only a few times. This CDR3 is CAWSSSGKDKTQYF. The CDR3 nucleotides read TGTGCCTGGAGTTCTAGCGGGAAGGATAAGACCCAGTACTTC. The chain joins TRBV30 to TRBJ2-5; 9 bases map to TRBD2. This CDR3 has 14 amino acids. V shed 2 bases, J shed 6 bases, and the junction held 7 bases outside the gene matches. Germline V gene data show CDR1 as GTSNPN and CDR2 as SVGIG (reference sequence).